Described below is a single T cell receptor (beta chain) sequence and its context. Its antigen is not known. These data originate in a study of cytomegalovirus exposure and HLA in healthy donors. Study results and limitations: What TCR beta sequences reportedly achieved was accurate prediction of HLA-A and HLA-B alleles in most subjects.

Trimming took 1 base from V and 8 from J; bases not matched to a gene: 7. Per germline, CDR1 LNHDA and CDR2 SQIVND (reference sequence). The CDR3 consists of 15 residues. Primers included in the PCR were 60 Vbeta and 13 Jbeta primers. TCRdb's copy holds only in-frame clones and misses some; the assay was immunoSEQ multiplex PCR. The sample contains roughly 120,000 clones, over 8% of which appear only once. The TCR originated in a man between 40 and 49 years old in good health and CMV-seronegative. The rearrangement links TRBV19 to TRBJ2-1; 8 bases are shared with TRBD2. The sequenced material came from PBMCs. CDR3: CASSIASRGVYEQFF. In DNA, the CDR3 is TGTGCCAGTAGTATAGCCTCGCGGGGGGTCTATGAGCAGTTCTTC.